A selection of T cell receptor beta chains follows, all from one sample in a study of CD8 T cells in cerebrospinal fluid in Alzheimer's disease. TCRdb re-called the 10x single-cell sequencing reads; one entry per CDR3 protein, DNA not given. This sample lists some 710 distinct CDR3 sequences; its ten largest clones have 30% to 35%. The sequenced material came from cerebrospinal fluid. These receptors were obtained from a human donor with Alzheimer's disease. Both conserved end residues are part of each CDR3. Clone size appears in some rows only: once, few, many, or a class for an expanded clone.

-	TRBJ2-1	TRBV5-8	CASSKGLAGAYNEQFF
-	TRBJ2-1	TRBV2	CASEGLYNEQFF
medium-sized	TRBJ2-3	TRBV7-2	CASSLGPSGNTQYF
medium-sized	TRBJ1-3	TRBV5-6	CASSFVPGSGNTIYF
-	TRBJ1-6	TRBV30	CAWKNSYNSPLHF
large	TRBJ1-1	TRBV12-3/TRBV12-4	CASSYGTEYTNTEAFF
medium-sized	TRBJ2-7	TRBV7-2	CASSRGPPSYEQYF
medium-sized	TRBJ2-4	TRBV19	CASTRDTIGNIQYF
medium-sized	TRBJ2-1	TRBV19	CASSREGGGSINEQFF
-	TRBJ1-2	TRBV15	CATSSPPRVGQSHYGYTF
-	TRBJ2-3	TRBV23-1	CASSQSWPTAGVRRDTQYF
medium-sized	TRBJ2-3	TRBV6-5	CASSYPRGTGGTDTQYF
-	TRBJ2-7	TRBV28	CASSLPDISYEQYF
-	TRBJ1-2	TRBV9	CASSVGRDGYTF
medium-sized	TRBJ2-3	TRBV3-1	CASSQEYEGWGTSTDTQYF
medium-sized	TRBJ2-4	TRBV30	CAWTPIAKNIQYF
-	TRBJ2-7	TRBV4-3	CASSQNSGGLQYF
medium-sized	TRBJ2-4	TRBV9	CASSDPRDRGLENIQYF
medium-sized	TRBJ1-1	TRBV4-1	CASSQEDFFYLTRENTEAFF
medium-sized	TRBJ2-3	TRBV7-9	CASSFGGSTDTQYF
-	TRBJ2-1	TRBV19	CASKTDLSYNEQFF
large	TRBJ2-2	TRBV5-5	CASSLVGSSNTGELFF